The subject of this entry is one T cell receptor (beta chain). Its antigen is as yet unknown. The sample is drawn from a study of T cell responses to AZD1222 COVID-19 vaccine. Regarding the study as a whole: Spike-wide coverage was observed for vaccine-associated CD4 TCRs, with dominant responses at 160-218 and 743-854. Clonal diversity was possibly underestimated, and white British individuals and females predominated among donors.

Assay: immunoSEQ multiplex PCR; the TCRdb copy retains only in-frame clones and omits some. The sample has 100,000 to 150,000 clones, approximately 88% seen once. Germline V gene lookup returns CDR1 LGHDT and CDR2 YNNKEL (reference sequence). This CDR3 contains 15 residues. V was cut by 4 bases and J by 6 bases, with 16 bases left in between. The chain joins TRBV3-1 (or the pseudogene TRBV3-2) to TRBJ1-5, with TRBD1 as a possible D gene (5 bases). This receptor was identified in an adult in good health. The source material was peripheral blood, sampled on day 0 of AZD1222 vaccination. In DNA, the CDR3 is TGTGCCAGCAGCCGCACAGAAAACGGGGGTCAGCCCCAGCATTTT. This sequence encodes CASSRTENGGQPQHF.